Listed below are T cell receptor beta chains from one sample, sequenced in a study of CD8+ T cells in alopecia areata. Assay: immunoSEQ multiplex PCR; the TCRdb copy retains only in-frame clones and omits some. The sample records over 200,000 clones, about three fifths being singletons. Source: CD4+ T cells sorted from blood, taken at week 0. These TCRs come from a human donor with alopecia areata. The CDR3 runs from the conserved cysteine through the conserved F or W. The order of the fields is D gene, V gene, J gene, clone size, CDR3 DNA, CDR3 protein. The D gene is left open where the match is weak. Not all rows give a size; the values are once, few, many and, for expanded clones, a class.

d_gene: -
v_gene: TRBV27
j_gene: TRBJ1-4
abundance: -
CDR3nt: TGTGCCAGCAGTCCCCGACAGCCAACTAATGAAAAACTGTTTTTT
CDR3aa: CASSPRQPTNEKLFF

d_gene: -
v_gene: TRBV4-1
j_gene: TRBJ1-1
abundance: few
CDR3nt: TGCGCCAGCAGCCGGAGGCCGGGGACGGTGAACACTGAAGCTTTCTTT
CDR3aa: CASSRRPGTVNTEAFF

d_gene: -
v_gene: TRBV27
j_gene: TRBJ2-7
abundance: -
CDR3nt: TGTGCCAGCAGCCTTGACAGAACTACATTGCAGTACTTC
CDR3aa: CASSLDRTTLQYF

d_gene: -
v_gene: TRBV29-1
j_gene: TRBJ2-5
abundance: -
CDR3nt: TGCAGCGTTGATACTCGGCTACGGGAAGAGACCCAGTACTTC
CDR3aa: CSVDTRLREETQYF

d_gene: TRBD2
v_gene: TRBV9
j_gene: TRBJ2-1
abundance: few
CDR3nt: TGTGCCAGCAGCGTAGATAGCGGGAGGTACAATGAGCAGTTCTTC
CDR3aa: CASSVDSGRYNEQFF

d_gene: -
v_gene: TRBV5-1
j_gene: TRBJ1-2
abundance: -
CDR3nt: TGCGCCAGCAGCTCAGCAGGGAACTATGGCTACACCTTC
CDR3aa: CASSSAGNYGYTF

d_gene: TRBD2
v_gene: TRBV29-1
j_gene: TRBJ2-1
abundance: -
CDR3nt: TGCAGCGTTTCCGGACTAGCGGGTAGCTCCTACAATGAGCAGTTCTTC
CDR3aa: CSVSGLAGSSYNEQFF

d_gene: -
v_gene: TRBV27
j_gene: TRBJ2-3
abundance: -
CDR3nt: TGTGCCAGCAGTACCCGCACAGATACGCAGTATTTT
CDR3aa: CASSTRTDTQYF

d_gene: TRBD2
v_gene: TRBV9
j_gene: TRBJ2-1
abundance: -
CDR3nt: TGTGCCAGCAGCTTGCTGGGACTAGCGGGGCCCCTCTCCCAATACAATGAGCAGTTCTTC
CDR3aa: CASSLLGLAGPLSQYNEQFF

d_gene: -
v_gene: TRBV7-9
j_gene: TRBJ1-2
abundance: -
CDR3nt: TGTGCCAGCAGCTTAGTGGCATCTGGCTATGGCTACACCTTC
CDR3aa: CASSLVASGYGYTF

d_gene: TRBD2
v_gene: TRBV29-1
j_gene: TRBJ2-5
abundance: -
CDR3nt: TGCAGCGTTGTTGGACTAGCGGGGACCTCCCAAGAGACCCAGTACTTC
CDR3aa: CSVVGLAGTSQETQYF

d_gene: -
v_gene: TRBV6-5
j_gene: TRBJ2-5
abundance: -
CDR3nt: TGTGCCAGCAGTAAGGGGGGGACACAAGAGACCCAGTACTTC
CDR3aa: CASSKGGTQETQYF

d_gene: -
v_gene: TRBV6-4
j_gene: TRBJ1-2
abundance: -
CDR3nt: TGTGCCAGCAGTAAGGCGACAGGCTATGGCTACACCTTC
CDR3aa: CASSKATGYGYTF

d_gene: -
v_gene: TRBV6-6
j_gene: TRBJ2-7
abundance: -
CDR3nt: TGTGCCAGCACGCCCAGCTCCTACGAGCAGTACTTC
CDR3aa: CASTPSSYEQYF

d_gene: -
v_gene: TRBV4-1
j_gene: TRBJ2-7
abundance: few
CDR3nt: TGCGCCAGCAGCCAAGCTCTATTAGGGCGTCGCGAGCAGTACTTC
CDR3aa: CASSQALLGRREQYF

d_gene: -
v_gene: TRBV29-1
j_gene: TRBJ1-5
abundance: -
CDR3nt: TGCAGCGTTGGGCCGGGGTTGGGGCAGCCCCAGCATTTT
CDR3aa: CSVGPGLGQPQHF

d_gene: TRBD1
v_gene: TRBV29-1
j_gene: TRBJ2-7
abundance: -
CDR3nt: TGCAGCGCGACTCGACAGGGAAAGCCCTACGAGCAGTACTTC
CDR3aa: CSATRQGKPYEQYF

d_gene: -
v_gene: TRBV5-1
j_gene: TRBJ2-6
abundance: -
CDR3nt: TGCGCCAGCAGCGCGGGCGCTAATACTGGGGCCAACGTCCTGACTTTC
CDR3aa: CASSAGANTGANVLTF

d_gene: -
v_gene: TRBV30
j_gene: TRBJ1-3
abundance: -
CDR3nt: TGTGCCTGGATTGGAGGCACCTCCCGGGACACCATATATTTT
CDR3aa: CAWIGGTSRDTIYF

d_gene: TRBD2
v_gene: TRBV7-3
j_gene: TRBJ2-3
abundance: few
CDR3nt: TGTGCCAGCAGCTTCACTAGCGGGGTCTCAGATACGCAGTATTTT
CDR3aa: CASSFTSGVSDTQYF

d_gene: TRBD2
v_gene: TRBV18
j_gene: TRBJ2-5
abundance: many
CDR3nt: TGTGCCAGCTCACCGAGGACTAGCGAGGAGACCCAGTACTTC
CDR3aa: CASSPRTSEETQYF

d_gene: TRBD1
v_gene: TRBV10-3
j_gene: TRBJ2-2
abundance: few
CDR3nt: TGTGCCATCAGGAAGACAGGGTACACCGGGGAGCTGTTTTTT
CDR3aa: CAIRKTGYTGELFF

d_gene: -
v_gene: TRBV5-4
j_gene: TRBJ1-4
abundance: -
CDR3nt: TGTGCCAGCAGCTTTAGGGGAAATGAAAAACTGTTTTTT
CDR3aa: CASSFRGNEKLFF

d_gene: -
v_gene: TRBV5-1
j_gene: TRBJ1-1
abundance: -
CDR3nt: TGCGCCAGCAGCTTGGTACCGGGGGCGAACACTGAAGCTTTCTTT
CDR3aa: CASSLVPGANTEAFF

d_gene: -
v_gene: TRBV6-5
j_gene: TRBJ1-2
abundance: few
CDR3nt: TGTGCCAGCAGTTCGGCTTATGGCTACACCTTC
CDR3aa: CASSSAYGYTF

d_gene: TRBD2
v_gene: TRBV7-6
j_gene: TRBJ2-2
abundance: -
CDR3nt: TGTGCCAGCACCTTAAGACTAGCGGCCACCGGGGAGCTGTTTTTT
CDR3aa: CASTLRLAATGELFF

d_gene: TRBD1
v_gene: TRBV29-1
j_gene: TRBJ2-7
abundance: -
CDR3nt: TGCAGCGTTGTCCCGGGACAGAAAGCCTACGAGCAGTACTTC
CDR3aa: CSVVPGQKAYEQYF

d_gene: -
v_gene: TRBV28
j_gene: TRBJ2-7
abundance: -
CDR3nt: TGTGCCAGCAGTTGGGGAGGCGAGCAGTACTTC
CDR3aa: CASSWGGEQYF

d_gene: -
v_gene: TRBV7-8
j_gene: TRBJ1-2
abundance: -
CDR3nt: TGTGCCAGCAGCTACCCTCGCCTCCCCGATGGCTACACCTTC
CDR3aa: CASSYPRLPDGYTF

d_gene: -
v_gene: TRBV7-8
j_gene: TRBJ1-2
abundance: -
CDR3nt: TGTGCCAGCAGCTTAGAAGTTAACAGCATCTATGGCTACACCTTC
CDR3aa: CASSLEVNSIYGYTF

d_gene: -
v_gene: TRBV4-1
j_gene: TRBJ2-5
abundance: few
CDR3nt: TGCGCCAGCAGCTTGGGGGAGACCCAGTACTTC
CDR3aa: CASSLGETQYF

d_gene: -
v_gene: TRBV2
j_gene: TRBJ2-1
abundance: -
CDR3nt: TGTGCCAGCAGTGAACCCAATGAGCAGTTCTTC
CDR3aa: CASSEPNEQFF

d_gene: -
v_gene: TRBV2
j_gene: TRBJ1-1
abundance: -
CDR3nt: TGTGCCAGGGCCCGCGGCCTGAACACTGAAGCTTTCTTT
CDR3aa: CARARGLNTEAFF

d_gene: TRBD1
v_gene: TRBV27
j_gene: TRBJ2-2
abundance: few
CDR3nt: TGTGCCAGCAGTATCAGGGGGCGCGACACCGGGGAGCTGTTTTTT
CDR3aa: CASSIRGRDTGELFF

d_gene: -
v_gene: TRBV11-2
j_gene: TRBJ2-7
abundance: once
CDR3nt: TGTGCCAGCAGCTTTACCCGATCCTCCGGGCCTTACGAGCAGTACTTC
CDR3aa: CASSFTRSSGPYEQYF

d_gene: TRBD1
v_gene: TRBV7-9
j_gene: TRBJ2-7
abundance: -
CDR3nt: TGTGCCAGCTCAAGGACAGGGGAAAATTACGAGCAGTACTTC
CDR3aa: CASSRTGENYEQYF